What follows is one T cell receptor beta chain and its context. This specimen comes from a study of blood T cell repertoires in COVID-19. Study at large: The samples span acute and convalescent COVID-19 from the United States, Italy and Spain. Nucleic acid was either cDNA or gDNA, and it came from T cells, B-cell-depleted T cells, or PBMCs.

As handled by the study authors: It was from reference gene primer amplification that nucleated cell counts were estimated. Sequencing was performed with immunoSEQ multiplex PCR; in TCRdb, only in-frame clones are kept and a portion is missing. V and J calls and clone size are copied from that table; D and trimming were computed from the DNA. The table records 65,000 to 70,000 clones, approximately 93% of them present only once. CDR1 and CDR2 (germline): MNHEY, SVGAGI. The CDR3 contains 16 residues. J gave up 1 base and V 0 bases, and 2 bases lay outside the gene matches. The receptor's source is a man aged 65 to 85 with active COVID-19. The genes are TRBV6-5 and TRBJ2-2, with 7 positions matching TRBD1. Material: peripheral blood. CDR3 in DNA: TGTGCCAGCAGTTACTCCCGGACAGGGAACACCGGGGAGCTGTTTTTT. It codes for CASSYSRTGNTGELFF.